A selection of T cell receptor beta chains follows, all from one sample in a study of blood T cell repertoires in COVID-19. TCRdb's copy holds only in-frame clones and misses some; the assay was immunoSEQ multiplex PCR. The sample lists hundreds of thousands of clones, 85% to 90% seen once, with approximately 0.98% in the top ten. Sequencing was done on a sample of peripheral blood. The receptors derive from a woman aged 40 to 50 with COVID-19, enrolled during active disease. The CDR3 runs from the conserved cysteine through the conserved F or W. Each record gives: J gene, V gene, clone size, D gene, CDR3 protein, CDR3 DNA. A D gene is named only where the DNA matches it firmly. The size entry is marked missing in some rows and otherwise reads once, few, many or a size class.

TRBJ1-1 TRBV25-1 . . CASSDTWTEAFF TGTGCCAGCAGTGATACTTGGACTGAAGCTTTCTTT
TRBJ1-2 TRBV2 . TRBD1 CAGSRGPGYTF TGTGCCGGTTCGAGGGGGCCTGGCTACACCTTC
TRBJ2-6 TRBV6-5 once . CASKASGAGANVLTF TGTGCCAGCAAAGCCTCAGGGGCTGGGGCCAACGTCCTGACTTTC
TRBJ2-3 TRBV13 . TRBD1 CASSFSPGQGGDTQYF TGTGCCAGCAGCTTTTCCCCGGGACAGGGTGGAGATACGCAGTATTTT
TRBJ2-1 TRBV28 . . CASSLPGTYNEQFF TGTGCCAGCAGTTTACCCGGGACCTACAATGAGCAGTTCTTC
TRBJ2-7 TRBV4-1 . . CASSLRKTEPHEQYF TGCGCCAGCAGCCTCCGGAAGACAGAACCCCACGAGCAGTACTTC
TRBJ1-5 TRBV12-5 . . CASPPGMRSNQPQHF TGTGCTAGTCCTCCAGGGATGCGGAGCAATCAGCCCCAGCATTTT
TRBJ1-2 TRBV27 . . CASSLSGGLGYTF TGTGCCAGCAGTTTATCGGGGGGGTTGGGCTACACCTTC
TRBJ1-3 TRBV6-6 once TRBD1 CASCLDRASSGNTIYF TGTGCCAGCTGTCTAGACAGGGCCAGCTCTGGAAACACCATATATTTT
TRBJ1-4 TRBV7-2 few TRBD1 CAIRQGALARKLFF TGTGCCATCCGACAGGGGGCTCTAGCGAGAAAACTGTTTTTT
TRBJ1-2 TRBV28 . TRBD1 CASRTGTANYGYTF TGTGCCAGCAGAACTGGGACAGCTAACTATGGCTACACCTTC
TRBJ2-3 TRBV7-9 . TRBD2 CASSRGTSEVTDTQYF TGTGCCAGCAGTAGGGGGACTAGCGAGGTCACAGATACGCAGTATTTT
TRBJ2-5 TRBV15 . TRBD1 CATSRPLTGEETQYF TGTGCCACCAGCAGACCCCTGACAGGGGAAGAGACCCAGTACTTC
TRBJ2-1 TRBV7-2 . TRBD1 CASSLTGQNYNEQFF TGTGCCAGCAGCTTAACGGGACAGAACTACAATGAGCAGTTCTTC
TRBJ2-2 TRBV7-3 . TRBD2 CASSPSGNTGELFF TGTGCCAGCAGCCCTAGCGGAAACACCGGGGAGCTGTTTTTT
TRBJ1-2 TRBV27 . TRBD1 CASRQDRGTNYGYTF TGTGCCAGCAGACAGGACAGGGGGACTAACTATGGCTACACCTTC
TRBJ2-7 TRBV11-2 . . CASSFTPDRSYEQYF TGTGCCAGCAGCTTCACCCCGGACAGATCCTACGAGCAGTACTTC
TRBJ1-2 TRBV11-2 . . CASSLGTAFGYTF TGTGCCAGCAGCTTAGGGACAGCTTTTGGCTACACCTTC
TRBJ1-1 TRBV5-1 . . CASSFGQLNTEAFF TGCGCCAGCAGCTTCGGACAGCTGAACACTGAAGCTTTCTTT
TRBJ1-2 TRBV12-3/TRBV12-4 . . CASSRDYYGYTF TGTGCCAGCAGCAGGGATTATTATGGCTACACCTTC
TRBJ1-6 TRBV4-3 . . CASSQERSSYNSPLHF TGCGCCAGCAGCCAAGAGCGGAGCTCCTATAATTCACCCCTCCACTTT
TRBJ2-1 TRBV9 . TRBD2 CASSSIAGVYNEQFF TGTGCCAGCAGCTCAATAGCGGGGGTTTACAATGAGCAGTTCTTC
TRBJ1-1 TRBV7-9 . TRBD1 CASSYSPGTGDIGNTEAFF TGTGCCAGCAGCTATTCTCCCGGGACAGGGGATATAGGGAACACTGAAGCTTTCTTT
TRBJ2-1 TRBV19 . TRBD2 CASSIVGLADGEQFF TGTGCCAGTAGTATAGTAGGACTAGCAGACGGTGAGCAGTTCTTC
TRBJ1-5 TRBV6-2/TRBV6-3 . . CASSYSFRGPQPQHF TGTGCCAGCAGTTACAGTTTCAGGGGTCCCCAGCCCCAGCATTTT
TRBJ2-7 TRBV7-2 . TRBD1 CASSSPDRGEQYF TGTGCCAGCAGCTCTCCGGACAGGGGCGAGCAGTACTTC
TRBJ1-6 TRBV19 . . CASSIPGFSPLHF TGTGCCAGTAGTATTCCGGGGTTCTCACCCCTCCACTTT
TRBJ2-5 TRBV19 . . CASSIGGGETQYF TGTGCCAGTAGTATAGGGGGCGGTGAGACCCAGTACTTC
TRBJ2-7 TRBV27 . . CASSLGHGRNEQYF TGTGCCAGCAGTTTGGGACACGGTAGGAACGAGCAGTACTTC
TRBJ1-1 TRBV28 . . CASSFNTEAFF TGTGCCAGCAGCTTCAACACTGAAGCTTTCTTT
TRBJ1-2 TRBV7-6 . TRBD1 CASSLTGQGVLGYGYTF TGTGCCAGCAGCTTGACGGGACAGGGGGTTCTCGGCTATGGCTACACCTTC
TRBJ1-3 TRBV9 . . CASSVAGNTIYF TGTGCCAGCAGCGTAGCAGGGAACACCATATATTTT
TRBJ2-1 TRBV24-1 . . CATGGDEQFF TGTGCCACCGGCGGCGATGAGCAGTTCTTC
TRBJ1-5 TRBV19 . TRBD1 CASNDPDRRNQPQHF TGTGCCAGTAATGACCCGGACAGGAGGAATCAGCCCCAGCATTTT
TRBJ1-1 TRBV11-3 . TRBD1 CASSLAGQGKTEAFF TGTGCCAGCAGCTTGGCGGGACAGGGAAAAACTGAAGCTTTCTTT
TRBJ1-2 TRBV30 few TRBD1 CAWSTTQGDYGYTF TGTGCCTGGAGTACGACACAGGGGGACTATGGCTACACCTTC
TRBJ1-4 TRBV28 . . CASSLAGAALTKEKLFF TGTGCCAGCAGTCTCGCGGGGGCCGCTCTCACAAAGGAAAAACTGTTTTTT
TRBJ2-1 TRBV11-3 . TRBD2 CASSLDGSASGRNNEQFF TGTGCCAGCAGCTTAGATGGTTCGGCTAGCGGGAGAAACAATGAGCAGTTCTTC
TRBJ1-2 TRBV6-1 . TRBD1 CASSPRQGGGSFYTF TGTGCCAGCAGTCCTAGACAGGGCGGAGGGTCCTTCTACACCTTC
TRBJ1-1 TRBV5-8 . . CASSVPGATLNTEAFF TGTGCCAGCAGCGTACCAGGCGCCACCTTGAACACTGAAGCTTTCTTT
TRBJ1-1 TRBV7-2 . . CASSLAIPGEAFF TGTGCCAGCAGCTTAGCTATTCCGGGTGAAGCTTTCTTT
TRBJ2-5 TRBV6-5 . . CASRPRLGIQETQYF TGTGCCAGCAGACCTAGACTAGGGATACAAGAGACCCAGTACTTC
TRBJ2-1 TRBV7-6 . . CASSSRGDRVKGGNEQFF TGTGCCAGCAGCTCCCGCGGAGATCGGGTGAAGGGGGGGAATGAGCAGTTCTTC
TRBJ1-1 TRBV7-2 . . CASRLRTEAFF TGTGCCAGCAGATTGAGAACTGAAGCTTTCTTT
TRBJ1-1 TRBV18 few . CASSPPETPEAEAFF TGTGCCAGCTCACCACCGGAGACCCCCGAAGCTGAAGCTTTCTTT
TRBJ2-6 TRBV11-3 . . CASSLGSHFGANVLTF TGTGCCAGCAGCTTAGGGTCCCACTTCGGGGCCAACGTCCTGACTTTC
TRBJ2-5 TRBV7-9 . . CASSFPDRGRQETQYF TGTGCCAGCAGCTTTCCAGATCGGGGGAGACAAGAGACCCAGTACTTC
TRBJ2-1 TRBV7-9 . . CASSLGLWDSGQFF TGTGCCAGCAGCTTAGGATTATGGGACTCGGGGCAGTTCTTC
TRBJ2-4 TRBV5-1 . . CASSLGSGLAKNIQYF TGCGCCAGCAGCTTGGGGTCGGGACTAGCCAAAAACATTCAGTACTTC
TRBJ1-1 TRBV2 . . CASSEVWALGTEAFF TGTGCCAGCAGTGAAGTGTGGGCCCTCGGCACTGAAGCTTTCTTT
TRBJ2-1 TRBV7-3 . TRBD2 CASSLTRTSGGYNEQFF TGTGCCAGCAGCTTAACGAGGACTAGCGGGGGTTACAATGAGCAGTTCTTC
TRBJ1-1 TRBV10-3 . TRBD1 CAISGPGQVSSTEAFF TGTGCCATCAGTGGCCCCGGACAGGTCTCATCCACTGAAGCTTTCTTT
TRBJ1-2 TRBV7-2 . TRBD1 CASSLGLSRGRTYGYTF TGTGCCAGCAGCTTAGGGCTGAGCAGGGGGCGCACCTATGGCTACACCTTC
TRBJ1-3 TRBV5-6 . . CASSFTSSSGNTIYF TGTGCCAGCAGCTTCACGTCGAGCTCTGGAAACACCATATATTTT
TRBJ2-3 TRBV14 . TRBD2 CASSRRLANTDTQYF TGTGCCAGCAGCCGACGACTAGCTAACACAGATACGCAGTATTTT